Below are 28 T cell receptor beta chains sequenced from a single sample in a study of early T cells in non-severe SARS-CoV-2 infection. From the 5' RACE reads, TCRdb called clonotypes with MiXCR, one entry per CDR3 protein. Found here are about 79,000 distinct CDR3 sequences, approximately 13% of them singletons; the top ten hold roughly 6%. What was sequenced was whole blood. These receptors were taken from an adult who was a healthcare worker with PCR-confirmed SARS-CoV-2 infection or an uninfected control (not recorded which).

This clonotype turned up a few times. The CDR3 protein is CTSSPGLAGVKGNEQFF. In nucleotides, the CDR3 is TGCACCAGCAGCCCGGGACTAGCGGGAGTGAAGGGCAATGAGCAGTTCTTC. V gene TRBV1 combines with J gene TRBJ2-1; the table calls TRBD2, which could not be checked here. TRBV1 is given as a pseudogene. The CDR3 has 17 residues.

This clonotype was seen a few times. Written as DNA, the CDR3 is TGTGCCACCAGCAGAGAGGCCTTAGGAATGGGCTCACCCCTCCACTTT. Amino acids: CATSREALGMGSPLHF. The chain links TRBV15 to TRBJ1-6; the D is unclear. V gave up 0 bases and J gave up 10 bases, with 16 bases separating them. CDR1 is LNHNV and CDR2 is YYDKDF in the germline V gene (reference sequence). This CDR3 is built from 16 residues.

The CDR3 DNA reads TGTGCCAGCAGCCGCCTTATGAGGGGGCAAGAGACCCAGTACTTC. It yields the protein CASSRLMRGQETQYF. The chain joins TRBV3-1 to TRBJ2-5, with TRBD1 as a possible D gene (6 bases). Between the trimmed V and J ends, which lost 4 bases and 2 bases, there was a span of 14 bases. This CDR3 spans 15 amino acids. The V gene's germline CDR1 is LGHDT and CDR2 YNNKEL (reference sequence).

This clonotype was seen repeatedly, ten times or more. The chain uses TRBV12-3 or TRBV12-4 and TRBJ1-1; unclear D gene. V lost 8 bases to trimming and J lost 1 base, with 8 bases between them. This CDR3 spans 12 amino acids. Written as DNA, the CDR3 is TGTGCCAGCGGAAAGAGGAACACTGAAGCTTTCTTT. Translating gives CASGKRNTEAFF.

The chain combines TRBV20-1 with TRBJ2-1; TRBD2 agrees at 7 bases. V was clipped by 2 bases and J by 4 bases; unmatched bases: 11. The CDR3 has 16 residues. Per germline, CDR1 DFQATT and CDR2 SNEGSKA (reference sequence). Here the CDR3 DNA reads TGCAGTGCTAGAAAGGCGACGGGAGGTTCGTACAATGAGCAGTTCTTC. This encodes CSARKATGGSYNEQFF.

As regards this clonotype: The CDR3 does not close with the conserved phenylalanine or tryptophan, likely indicating a read error. The chain joins TRBV7-2 to TRBJ1-2, with D possibly being TRBD1 (6 bases). CDR1 is SGHTA and CDR2 is FQGNSA in the germline V gene. The ends were cut back, 11 bases at V and 0 bases at J, with 13 bases in the middle. The CDR3 length is 13 residues. The DNA of the CDR3 is TGTGCCGGGAGGAGGGGGGCTAACTATGGCTACACCTAC. This codes for CAGRRGANYGYTY.

The V and J genes are TRBV6-5 and TRBJ1-1; weak D call: TRBD1 (6 bases). Germline V gene lookup returns CDR1 MNHEY and CDR2 SVGAGI. V dropped 5 bases and J dropped 4 bases, with 17 bases sitting between them. CDR3 size: 15 residues. The DNA for the CDR3 is TGTGCCAGCAGTCCCAGGGGTGATTGGGTCACTGAAGCTTTCTTT. This gives the protein CASSPRGDWVTEAFF.

This clonotype was recorded a few times. V is TRBV29-1 and J is TRBJ2-4; D might be TRBD2 (7 bases). Trimming took off 4 bases at V and 7 bases at J, with 14 bases between the two ends. The CDR3 is made up of 13 amino acids. Germline values: CDR1 SQVTM, CDR2 ANQGSEA. CDR3 sequence: CSVAGGEGNIQYF. In DNA, the CDR3 is TGCAGCGTTGCGGGGGGCGAGGGGAACATTCAGTACTTC.

This clonotype has just a few counts. This sequence joins TRBV7-2 and TRBJ2-6; D gene uncertain. The length of the CDR3 is 13 residues. Trimming cost V 7 bases and J 5 bases, with 9 bases left between them. Germline V gene data show CDR1 as SGHTA and CDR2 as FQGNSA. The CDR3 bases are TGTGCCAGCACCTCCACCTGGGCCAACGTCCTGACTTTC. It is translated as CASTSTWANVLTF.

The J gene is TRBJ1-4, the V gene TRBV7-6; 7 bases align to TRBD1. J gave up 0 bases and V 3 bases, and 16 bases lay outside the gene matches. The germline CDR1 and CDR2 sequences are SGHVS and FNYEAQ. This CDR3 is built from 20 residues. CDR3 sequence: CASSLDRPGGSAATNEKLFF. CDR3 bases: TGTGCCAGCAGCTTGGACAGGCCAGGCGGATCGGCTGCAACTAATGAAAAACTGTTTTTT.

Many counts were recorded for this clonotype. The DNA for the CDR3 is TGTGCCAGCAGCCCGGGCGCCGGACAGGTTGATGAAAAACTGTTTTTT. This gives the protein CASSPGAGQVDEKLFF. This rearrangement joins TRBV5-4 to TRBJ1-4, with TRBD1 identical over 7 bases. Germline CDR1 and CDR2: SGHNT and YYREEE (reference sequence). This CDR3 comprises 16 residues. V was pared by 4 bases and J by 6 bases, with 12 bases of the junction left unmatched.

In its sample, this clonotype was seen a few times. This chain connects TRBV4-1 to TRBJ2-1, with a possible D match to TRBD2 (5 bases). The CDR3 consists of 16 residues. V was trimmed by 0 bases and J by 0 bases, leaving 9 bases between them. The germline CDR1 and CDR2 sequences are MGHRA and YSYEKL. Here the CDR3 DNA reads TGCGCCAGCAGCCAAGATGAGGAGGCCTCCTACAATGAGCAGTTCTTC. Residues: CASSQDEEASYNEQFF.

This clonotype was found a few times. This chain uses TRBV20-1 with TRBJ2-3, with D hard to call. This CDR3 contains 11 residues. The V gene lost 5 bases and the J gene lost 4 bases, with 7 bases spanning the gap. The germline CDR1 and CDR2 sequences are DFQATT and SNEGSKA (reference sequence). The CDR3 loop reads CSASSPDTQYF. The CDR3 coding sequence is TGCAGTGCTTCAAGTCCAGATACGCAGTATTTT.

This clonotype turned up a few times. CDR3 in DNA: TGTGCCAGTAGTTTTGGGGGTGGCTTTGGCAATGAGCAGTTCTTC. Its protein product is CASSFGGGFGNEQFF. The V gene is TRBV19, the J gene TRBJ2-1, with D perhaps being TRBD1 or TRBD2 (5 bases each). Germline CDR1 and CDR2: LNHDA and SQIVND (reference sequence). The CDR3 totals 15 residues. V lost 5 bases to trimming and J lost 6 bases, with 17 bases between them.

The genes are TRBV20-1 and TRBJ1-6; TRBD1 matches at 7 bases. The CDR3 contains 12 residues. The V and J ends lost 5 bases and 7 bases, in that order; junction bases with no gene match: 2. Germline V gene data show CDR1 as DFQATT and CDR2 as SNEGSKA (reference sequence). The CDR3 protein is CSAQQGNSPLHF. The CDR3 bases are TGCAGTGCTCAACAGGGGAATTCACCCCTCCACTTT.

This clonotype was counted ten times or more. J is TRBJ2-3 and V is TRBV4-2; D uncertain. The CDR3 sequence is 13 residues long. Looked up from germline, CDR1 is LGHNA and CDR2 is YNFKEQ. V lost 3 bases and J 2 bases, leaving 6 bases between the germline ends. The CDR3 region has the DNA TGTGCCAGCAGCCAGGGATCCACAGATACGCAGTATTTT. The encoded protein is CASSQGSTDTQYF.

The chain links TRBV18 to TRBJ1-4; D remains unclear. Germline V gene lookup returns CDR1 KGHSH and CDR2 LQKENI. The ends were cut back, 3 bases at V and 5 bases at J, with 10 bases in the middle. The CDR3 covers 14 residues. The CDR3 loop is CASSPRDPNEKLFF. The CDR3 DNA reads as TGTGCCAGCTCACCGCGTGACCCGAATGAAAAACTGTTTTTT. The full variable domain, its missing parts supplied by reference TRBV18 and TRBJ1-4, is NAGVMQNPRHLVRRRGQEARLRCSPMKGHSHVYWYRQLPEEGLKFMVYLQKENIIDESGMPKERFSAEFPKEGPSILRIQQVVRGDSAAYFCASSPRDPNEKLFFGSGTQLSVL.

This clonotype has ten or more counts. The rearrangement links TRBV13 to TRBJ2-4, with D possibly being TRBD1 or TRBD2 (5 bases each). Trimming pared 4 bases from V and 7 bases from J, leaving 11 bases between. Germline values: CDR1 PRHDT, CDR2 FYEKMQ (reference sequence). The CDR3 length is 13 residues. The CDR3 spells CASSSGQSNIQYF. The CDR3 DNA reads as TGTGCCAGCAGCTCGGGGCAGTCGAACATTCAGTACTTC.

Ten or more counts support this clonotype. The chain uses TRBV18 and TRBJ2-2; D is undetermined. CDR1 is KGHSH and CDR2 is LQKENI in the germline V gene. CDR3 size: 15 residues. V was shortened by 3 bases and J by 2 bases, with 10 bases between the two germline ends. DNA for the CDR3: TGTGCCAGCTCACCTCTCGCAGATAACACCGGGGAGCTGTTTTTT. Translation gives CASSPLADNTGELFF.

The V and J genes are TRBV5-1 and TRBJ2-2, with 9 bases aligning to TRBD1. V shed 4 bases, J shed 3 bases, and the junction held 4 bases outside the gene matches. Germline V gives CDR1 SGHRS, CDR2 YFSETQ. The CDR3 sequence is 15 residues long. DNA of the CDR3: TGCGCCAGCAGCCTGGGGACAGGGCACACCGGGGAGCTGTTTTTT. Protein: CASSLGTGHTGELFF.

This clonotype was observed a few times. The rearrangement links TRBV29-1 to TRBJ1-3; D not certain. The CDR3 runs to 13 residues. Germline CDR1 is SQVTM and CDR2 is ANQGSEA. V lost 6 bases and J lost 0, with 9 bases in between. The CDR3 here is CSVQITSGNTIYF. The CDR3, as DNA: TGCAGCGTACAGATCACCTCTGGAAACACCATATATTTT.

This clonotype was detected only a few times. The genes are TRBV9 and TRBJ1-2; D is uncertain. CDR3 length: 14 residues. In germline, CDR1 is SGDLS, CDR2 YYNGEE. The ends were cut back, 3 bases at V and 5 bases at J, with 14 bases in the middle. The CDR3 DNA reads TGTGCCAGCAGCGAGCGGACGGCTGCTTATGGCTACACCTTC. Its translation is CASSERTAAYGYTF.

This clonotype was seen a few times. This chain links TRBV18 with TRBJ2-3; 10 bases align to TRBD1. Trimming removed 4 bases from V and 5 bases from J; junction bases left unmatched: 3. The CDR3 spans 14 residues. CDR1 and CDR2 from the germline V gene are KGHSH and LQKENI. The CDR3 nucleotides are TGTGCCAGCTCACAAGGGACAGGGGAAGATACGCAGTATTTT. It is translated as CASSQGTGEDTQYF.

This clonotype was counted between two and nine times. The chain has TRBV5-1 and TRBJ1-2, with 10 positions matching TRBD1. V lost 2 bases, J lost 6 bases, and 7 bases stayed unmatched. Germline loops: CDR1 SGHRS, CDR2 YFSETQ. There are 15 residues in the CDR3. The CDR3 nucleotides read TGCGCCAGCAGCTTATCCGGGACAGGGGCTGATGGCTACACCTTC. The encoded protein is CASSLSGTGADGYTF.

This clonotype was counted a few times. The rearrangement joins TRBV27 to TRBJ1-2, with D possibly being TRBD1 (5 bases). CDR1 MNHEY and CDR2 SMNVEV come from the germline V gene (reference sequence). Between the trimmed V and J ends, which lost 4 bases and 0 bases, there was a span of 18 bases. The CDR3 is 17 residues long. CDR3 sequence reads: CASSSQLGGYTNYGYTF. DNA for the CDR3: TGTGCCAGCAGTTCCCAACTGGGGGGGTATACTAACTATGGCTACACCTTC.

This chain joins TRBV12-3 or TRBV12-4 and TRBJ1-2, with D perhaps TRBD1 (5 bases). This CDR3 region has 13 residues. Trimming left V 5 bases short and J 6 bases short, with 13 bases between. The CDR3 is CASSPGRGDGYTF. The CDR3 nucleotides are TGTGCCAGCAGTCCGGGCCGAGGGGATGGCTACACCTTC.

This sequence joins TRBV27 and TRBJ2-7; D tentatively reads TRBD1 or TRBD2 (6 bases each). The CDR3 length is 17 residues. Trimming removed 2 bases at V and 5 bases at J, with 22 bases between. The germline V gene encodes CDR1 MNHEY and CDR2 SMNVEV (reference sequence). CDR3 protein: CASSLRPSEGVTDEQYF. In DNA form, the CDR3 reads TGTGCCAGCAGTTTAAGGCCCTCGGAGGGGGTAACGGACGAGCAGTACTTC.

Ten or more counts support this clonotype. The chain carries TRBV18 and TRBJ1-3; 7 nucleotides match TRBD1. V trimming: 2 bases; J trimming: 0 bases; junction bases outside the gene matches: 10. The germline V gene encodes CDR1 KGHSH and CDR2 LQKENI. The CDR3 loop spans 18 amino acids. The CDR3 DNA reads TGTGCCAGCTCACCAATCCAGGACAGGCCAAGCTCTGGAAACACCATATATTTT. Translated: CASSPIQDRPSSGNTIYF.